These T cell receptor beta chains were read from a single sample in a study of T cells in Graves' hyperthyroidism and ophthalmopathy. TCRdb analysed the multiplex PCR reads with MiXCR anew, one entry per CDR3 protein. The data contain more than 350,000 distinct CDR3 sequences, more than 13% of them singletons. Material for sequencing was blood. The source is a woman aged 25 to 39 with Graves' hyperthyroidism. Both conserved end residues are part of each CDR3. The order of the fields is V gene, clone size, D gene, J gene, CDR3 protein, CDR3 DNA. The D gene is left open where the match is weak. For some rows the clone size is stated as once, few or many, or as a class when expanded; others skip it.

TRBV25-1,.,TRBD1,TRBJ2-3,CASRDSRTQYF,TGTGCCAGTAGGGACAGCCGCACGCAGTATTTT
TRBV6-2/TRBV6-3,.,.,TRBJ2-7,CASSNNYRIEEDF,TGTGCCAGCAGTAATAACTACAGGATCGAGGAGGACTTC
TRBV6-1,many,.,TRBJ2-1,CASSPTSSSYNEQFF,TGTGCCAGCAGCCCTACTTCTAGCTCCTACAATGAGCAGTTCTTC
TRBV27,.,.,TRBJ2-3,CASSLPGPNTDTQYF,TGTGCCAGCAGTCTACCGGGACCCAACACAGATACGCAGTATTTT
TRBV7-9,.,.,TRBJ1-5,CASSSQGPRPQHF,TGTGCCAGCAGTTCGCAGGGTCCCCGGCCCCAGCATTTT
TRBV5-1,few,.,TRBJ1-5,CASSLVSGDNQPQHF,TGCGCCAGCAGCTTGGTGTCAGGGGATAATCAGCCCCAGCATTTT
TRBV12-3/TRBV12-4,many,.,TRBJ2-1,CASSAMSQAPQFF,TGTGCCAGCAGTGCCATGTCCCAGGCGCCTCAGTTCTTC
TRBV7-9,.,.,TRBJ2-7,CASSLEVLSYEQYF,TGTGCCAGCAGCTTAGAGGTATTGAGCTACGAGCAGTACTTC
TRBV20-1,many,TRBD2,TRBJ2-7,CSASNGGTSRTYEQYF,TGCAGTGCTTCGAACGGTGGGACTAGCAGAACCTACGAGCAGTACTTC
TRBV19,once,TRBD1,TRBJ1-4,CASRLLRDSNEKLFF,TGTGCCAGTAGACTGCTCCGGGACAGCAATGAAAAACTGTTTTTT
TRBV6-2/TRBV6-3,few,TRBD2,TRBJ2-1,CASSYPGRVAEQFF,TGTGCCAGCAGTTACCCCGGGAGGGTCGCTGAGCAGTTCTTC
TRBV20-1,few,TRBD2,TRBJ2-5,CSARDPRLAGRATQYF,TGCAGTGCTAGAGACCCCCGACTAGCGGGAAGGGCGACCCAGTACTTC
TRBV7-8,.,TRBD1,TRBJ1-4,CASSSAGTEIGGKLFF,TGTGCCAGCAGCTCCGCCGGGACAGAGATAGGTGGAAAACTGTTTTTT
TRBV5-6,few,.,TRBJ1-2,CASSAGTVANYGYTF,TGTGCCAGCAGCGCCGGGACTGTAGCTAACTATGGCTACACCTTC
TRBV3-1,many,.,TRBJ1-1,CASSQIRDTEAFF,TGTGCCAGCAGCCAAATCAGGGACACTGAAGCTTTCTTT
TRBV6-1,.,.,TRBJ2-5,CASSLTHEGGQETQYF,TGTGCCAGCAGCCTGACTCATGAGGGGGGGCAAGAGACCCAGTACTTC
TRBV2,few,TRBD2,TRBJ2-1,CASKGTSGGAGNEQFF,TGTGCCAGCAAGGGGACTAGCGGGGGAGCGGGCAATGAGCAGTTCTTC
TRBV6-1,.,.,TRBJ1-6,CASSPRTEGGRNSPLHF,TGTGCCAGCAGTCCCAGGACTGAGGGTGGACGGAATTCACCCCTCCACTTT
TRBV27,few,.,TRBJ2-6,CACSFFGAAGANVLTF,TGTGCCTGCAGTTTTTTCGGGGCGGCGGGGGCCAACGTCCTGACTTTC
TRBV9,.,.,TRBJ2-7,CASSRPGRGPTYEQYF,TGTGCCAGCAGCCGCCCGGGGAGAGGGCCTACCTACGAGCAGTACTTC
TRBV27,many,.,TRBJ1-6,CASSRGGTSSPLHF,TGTGCCAGCAGTCGTGGGGGGACTAGTTCACCCCTCCACTTT
TRBV28,many,TRBD1,TRBJ2-1,CASSLGQGVHEQFF,TGTGCCAGCAGTTTAGGACAGGGGGTCCATGAGCAGTTCTTC
TRBV28,many,TRBD1,TRBJ2-5,CASSLGGQGTETQYF,TGTGCCAGCAGTTTAGGGGGACAGGGGACGGAGACCCAGTACTTC
TRBV20-1,many,.,TRBJ1-5,CSARGSNQPQHF,TGCAGTGCTAGGGGTAGCAATCAGCCCCAGCATTTT
TRBV27,.,TRBD2,TRBJ2-7,CASSQTSGRTYEQYF,TGTGCCAGCAGCCAGACTAGCGGGAGGACCTACGAGCAGTACTTC
TRBV14,.,.,TRBJ1-5,CASSQEVGPHSQHF,TGTGCCAGCAGCCAAGAGGTAGGGCCTCATTCCCAGCATTTT
TRBV9,many,.,TRBJ1-2,CASSVDLAGSTDNHYGYTF,TGTGCCAGCAGCGTCGACCTCGCTGGGAGTACAGACAATCACTATGGCTACACCTTC
TRBV2,few,.,TRBJ2-1,CASSGVRPLSFNEQFF,TGTGCCAGCAGTGGAGTACGACCCCTCTCTTTCAATGAGCAGTTCTTC
TRBV12-3/TRBV12-4,many,TRBD2,TRBJ2-4,CASSSPVRGDIQYF,TGTGCCAGCAGTAGCCCCGTGCGGGGGGACATTCAGTACTTC
TRBV9,.,.,TRBJ2-3,CASSVLGEPTDTQYF,TGTGCCAGCAGCGTACTGGGCGAGCCCACAGATACGCAGTATTTT
TRBV10-2,few,TRBD1,TRBJ2-7,CASSGETGVEQYF,TGCGCCAGCAGTGGGGAGACAGGGGTAGAGCAGTACTTC
TRBV6-1,few,.,TRBJ1-5,CASRTSVNQPQHF,TGTGCCAGCCGGACATCGGTAAATCAGCCCCAGCATTTT
TRBV6-5,.,.,TRBJ2-6,CASSYSGTGANVLTF,TGTGCCAGCAGTTATTCGGGAACTGGGGCCAACGTCCTGACTTTC
TRBV20-1,few,TRBD1,TRBJ2-3,CSAGQGRDTQYF,TGCAGTGCTGGACAGGGCCGGGATACGCAGTATTTT
TRBV7-6,many,.,TRBJ2-7,CASSLGREYEQYF,TGTGCCAGCAGCTTAGGACGGGAATACGAGCAGTACTTC
TRBV28,many,.,TRBJ2-1,CASSLPGNEQFF,TGTGCCAGCAGCTTACCGGGCAATGAGCAGTTCTTC
TRBV28,many,TRBD1,TRBJ1-5,CASRGQFNQPQHF,TGTGCCAGCAGGGGACAGTTTAATCAGCCCCAGCATTTT
TRBV20-1,.,.,TRBJ2-1,CSASSHLNYNEQFF,TGCAGTGCTAGTTCTCATCTTAACTACAATGAGCAGTTCTTC
TRBV24-1,many,.,TRBJ1-5,CATSESGARNQPQHF,TGTGCCACCAGTGAGTCAGGGGCAAGGAATCAGCCCCAGCATTTT
TRBV5-1,.,.,TRBJ2-7,CASSSTGMGASYEQYF,TGCGCCAGCAGCTCAACAGGGATGGGGGCCTCCTACGAGCAGTACTTC
TRBV30,many,.,TRBJ1-2,CAWSVFGDYGYTF,TGTGCCTGGAGTGTATTTGGGGACTATGGCTACACCTTC
TRBV2,many,.,TRBJ2-7,CASSDEAGIYEQYF,TGTGCCAGCAGTGATGAGGCAGGGATCTACGAGCAGTACTTC
TRBV19,.,.,TRBJ2-7,CASSEKGLNEQYF,TGTGCCAGTAGTGAAAAGGGGCTGAATGAGCAGTACTTC
TRBV12-5,.,.,TRBJ2-7,CASGFRGEQYF,TGTGCTAGTGGTTTTAGGGGCGAGCAGTACTTC
TRBV12-3/TRBV12-4,many,.,TRBJ2-1,CASSGAGGPNNEQFF,TGTGCCAGCAGTGGCGCCGGAGGGCCAAACAATGAGCAGTTCTTC
TRBV5-1,many,.,TRBJ2-1,CASRVGISSYNEQFF,TGCGCCAGCAGGGTGGGGATTAGCTCCTACAATGAGCAGTTCTTC
TRBV3-1,many,.,TRBJ1-1,CASSTRGNTEAFF,TGTGCCAGCAGCACCCGGGGTAACACTGAAGCTTTCTTT
TRBV5-1,few,TRBD2,TRBJ2-3,CASSLTGTSGSPDTQYF,TGCGCCAGCAGCCTAACCGGGACTAGCGGGAGCCCAGATACGCAGTATTTT
TRBV5-1,few,.,TRBJ1-6,CASSGGGLSGLHF,TGCGCCAGCAGCGGGGGAGGTCTTTCGGGCCTCCACTTT
TRBV7-9,many,.,TRBJ2-1,CASSLQGRRKFF,TGTGCCAGCAGCTTACAGGGACGGCGGAAGTTCTTC